This T cell receptor (beta chain) was identified in a study of cytomegalovirus exposure and HLA in healthy donors. Study-level results: Later analysis identified several of the most significant clusters that appeared linked to common viral pathogens. An analysis was carried out at a later point. It showed that HLA-associated TCR beta chains were more clonally expanded than equally common non-associated chains. Accurate prediction of HLA-A and HLA-B alleles (for most subjects) was reportedly achieved from TCR beta sequences.

The V end lost 8 bases, the J end lost 7 bases, and 9 bases lay between the germline ends. The germline V gene encodes CDR1 MNHNS and CDR2 SASEGT. The length of the CDR3 is 12 residues. Primers included in the PCR were 60 Vbeta and 13 Jbeta primers. Original handling: Roughly 11 million shared chains were among the about 80 million unique TCR beta chains that a later analysis counted. Using immunoSEQ multiplex PCR, the repertoire was profiled, and TCRdb retains in-frame clones only, with some absent. V and J calls and clone size are those listed in that table; D and trimming were worked out from the DNA. The table shows about 150,000 clones, with around 82% occurring only once. On this clone: Its antigen remains unidentified.

The gene calls are TRBV6-1 and TRBJ1-6; D is perhaps TRBD1 (5 bases). This sequence originates from a woman aged 50 to 60 in good health and CMV-seropositive. Input material: PBMCs. The CDR3 nucleotides read TGTGCCAGCTCTGCAGGGAATTCACCCCTCCACTTT. Amino acid sequence: CASSAGNSPLHF.